A single sample gave rise to the 18 T cell receptor beta chains below, sequenced in a study of T-cell reconstitution after alpha-beta-depleted transplantation in children. Unique molecular identifiers featured in how the TCRbeta library was prepared. TCRdb re-derived calls from the PCR reads in MiXCR, one entry per CDR3 protein. This table holds some 100,000 distinct CDR3 sequences, under 25% found once. The specimen was PBMCs, collected before TCRalphabeta/CD19-depleted stem cell transplant. The receptors were sampled from a boy aged 2 to 9 with acute lymphoblastic leukemia, due to receive a stem cell transplant.

This clonotype has a count of ten or more. This chain joins TRBV5-1 and TRBJ2-3; 7 bases map to TRBD2. CDR3 length: 17 residues. Trimming at V came to 0 bases and at J to 2 bases, leaving 9 bases not matched to a gene. The germline V gene has CDR1 SGHRS and CDR2 YFSETQ. The CDR3 loop is CASSLGPSGRLTDTQYF. The CDR3 DNA reads TGCGCCAGCAGCTTGGGACCTAGCGGACGACTCACAGATACGCAGTATTTT.

This clonotype was seen only a few times. The rearrangement links TRBV9 to TRBJ1-2; 9 nucleotides line up with TRBD1. The CDR3 sequence is 14 residues long. J gave up 8 bases and V 2 bases, and 7 bases lay outside the gene matches. The germline CDR1 and CDR2 sequences are SGDLS and YYNGEE. CDR3 nucleotides: TGTGCCAGCAGCGTTCCGGGACAGGGTGGGGGCTACACCTTC. Translating gives CASSVPGQGGGYTF.

This clonotype is classed as large. The gene calls are TRBV5-1 and TRBJ2-3, with D hard to call. Trimming took off 0 bases at V and 1 base at J, with 9 bases between the two ends. The CDR3 has 15 amino acids. From germline, CDR1 is SGHRS and CDR2 YFSETQ. CDR3 coding DNA: TGCGCCAGCAGCTTGGACTTTTCGCGCACAGATACGCAGTATTTT. It codes for CASSLDFSRTDTQYF.

This clonotype was recorded once. V usage is TRBV9 and J usage is TRBJ1-1; D uncertain. The germline V and J ends were trimmed by 2 bases and 3 bases, with 8 bases remaining between them. Germline V gene sequence: CDR1 SGDLS, CDR2 YYNGEE. This CDR3 region has 13 residues. The CDR3 DNA sequence: TGTGCCAGCAGCGTGGACTGGGACACTGAAGCTTTCTTT. Protein product: CASSVDWDTEAFF.

The chain combines TRBV7-7 with TRBJ2-3; 9 nucleotides align to TRBD1. V shed 5 bases, J shed 4 bases, and the junction held 10 bases outside the gene matches. Germline V gene lookup returns CDR1 SSHAT and CDR2 FNYEAQ (reference sequence). CDR3 length: 16 amino acids. The CDR3 nucleotides read TGTGCCAGCAGCCCGGGGGACAGGGTAGCCGCAGATACGCAGTATTTT. The encoded protein is CASSPGDRVAADTQYF.

The rearrangement links TRBV4-3 to TRBJ2-3, with D tentatively TRBD1 (6 bases). Trimming pared 1 base from V and 3 bases from J, leaving 11 bases between. CDR1 LGHNA and CDR2 YSLEER come from the germline V gene. This CDR3 is 15 amino acids long. CDR3 sequence: CASSQVAQGTDTQYF. CDR3 in DNA: TGCGCCAGCAGCCAAGTCGCCCAGGGGACAGATACGCAGTATTTT.

The sample holds many counts of this clonotype. The chain recombines TRBV28 with TRBJ2-5; the D is unclear. Germline-derived CDR1 and CDR2 are MDHEN and SYDVKM. The CDR3 totals 14 residues. With 5 bases removed from V and 3 bases from J, the gap between germline ends came to 13 bases. The CDR3 is CASSGPWAEETQYF. CDR3 in DNA: TGTGCCAGCAGTGGGCCCTGGGCCGAAGAGACCCAGTACTTC.

This clonotype was detected a few times. The V gene is TRBV5-1, the J gene TRBJ2-2; D may be TRBD1 or TRBD2 (6 bases each). The V gene's germline CDR1 is SGHRS and CDR2 YFSETQ. This CDR3 has 14 amino acids. V shed 2 bases and J shed 8 bases, with 13 bases lying between them. CDR3 region: CASSFFQGTGELFF. The CDR3 DNA follows: TGCGCCAGCAGCTTTTTCCAGGGGACTGGGGAGCTGTTTTTT.

This clonotype was observed a handful of times. In DNA form, the CDR3 reads TGTGCCACCAGCAGAATGGAGGGAGAGCAGTACTTC. Its protein product is CATSRMEGEQYF. The chain carries TRBV15 and TRBJ2-7, with D possibly matching TRBD2 (6 bases). CDR1 and CDR2 from the germline V gene are LNHNV and YYDKDF (reference sequence). Between the trimmed V and J ends, which lost 2 bases and 7 bases, there was a span of 9 bases. This CDR3 is built from 12 residues.

Only a few counts were recorded for this clonotype. The chain links TRBV5-1 to TRBJ2-7; TRBD1 matches at 9 bases. The V gene end was trimmed by 3 bases and the J gene end by 6 bases; junction bases not matched to a gene: 7. The CDR3 contains 14 residues. Germline V gives CDR1 SGHRS, CDR2 YFSETQ. The CDR3 nucleotides are TGCGCCAGCAGCTGGGCACAGGGGGCCCTCGAGCAGTACTTC. The encoded protein is CASSWAQGALEQYF.

The chain recombines TRBV5-1 with TRBJ1-4, with D unclear. The CDR3 consists of 17 residues. Trimming removed 5 bases from V and 0 bases from J, with 17 bases in between. Germline CDR1 is SGHRS and CDR2 is YFSETQ. This CDR3 reads CASSLDGKLPTNEKLFF. For the CDR3, the DNA is TGCGCCAGCAGTCTAGACGGCAAACTTCCAACTAATGAAAAACTGTTTTTT.

In DNA form, the CDR3 reads TGCGCCAGCAGCTTGGCCAAACTAGGAATGGCCCAAACCGGGGAGCTGTTTTTT. Translation: CASSLAKLGMAQTGELFF. This chain links TRBV5-1 with TRBJ2-2; tentative D call: TRBD2 (5 bases). Per the germline V gene, CDR1 is SGHRS and CDR2 is YFSETQ. This CDR3 is built from 18 residues. V was clipped by 0 bases and J by 5 bases, with 20 bases between them. Variable domain in full (rest from reference TRBV5-1 and TRBJ2-2): KAGVTQTPRYLIKTRGQQVTLSCSPISGHRSVSWYQQTPGQGLQFLFEYFSETQRNKGNFPGRFSGRQFSNSRSEMNVSTLELGDSALYLCASSLAKLGMAQTGELFFGEGSRLTVL.

V usage is TRBV5-1 and J usage is TRBJ2-2; D is unresolved. Trimming shortened V by 2 bases and J by 0 bases, and 8 bases separated the two germline ends. This CDR3 comprises 15 residues. Per germline, CDR1 SGHRS and CDR2 YFSETQ. The CDR3 bases are TGCGCCAGCAGCTTCACTACTTCGAACACCGGGGAGCTGTTTTTT. Protein sequence: CASSFTTSNTGELFF.

The rearrangement joins TRBV12-3 or TRBV12-4 to TRBJ2-3; D is unclear. V gave up 8 bases and J gave up 4 bases, with 10 bases separating them. The CDR3 is 12 amino acids. In DNA form, the CDR3 reads TGTGCCAGCGGGCCAGGTCCAGATACGCAGTATTTT. Its translation is CASGPGPDTQYF.

J is TRBJ1-2 and V is TRBV16; 12 positions match TRBD1. Germline trimming cut 3 bases from V and 8 bases from J; bases unmatched to any gene: 10. The CDR3 is 16 residues long. Germline lookup yields CDR1 KGHSY and CDR2 FQNENV. The CDR3 region has the DNA TGTGCCAGCAGCCATTCCTATGGGACAGGGGGCGCCGGCTACACCTTC. Residues: CASSHSYGTGGAGYTF. The full variable domain, rest sourced from reference TRBV16 and TRBJ1-2, is GEEVAQTPKHLVRGEGQKAKLYCAPIKGHSYVFWYQQVLKNEFKFLISFQNENVFDETGMPKERFSAKCLPNSPCSLEIQATKLEDSAVYFCASSHSYGTGGAGYTFGSGTRLTVV.

This clonotype was seen a few times. This chain links TRBV7-9 with TRBJ2-7, with 9 bases identical to TRBD1. The V and J ends lost 5 bases and 1 base, in that order; junction bases with no gene match: 9. Germline lookup yields CDR1 SEHNR and CDR2 FQNEAQ (reference sequence). The CDR3 spans 16 residues. In DNA, the CDR3 is TGTGCCAGCAGCAGCCCTTCCGGGACAGGGTCCTACGAGCAGTACTTC. It yields the protein CASSSPSGTGSYEQYF. Filled out from reference TRBV7-9 and TRBJ2-7, the complete variable domain reads DTGVSQNPRHKITKRGQNVTFRCDPISEHNRLYWYRQTLGQGPEFLTYFQNEAQLEKSRLLSDRFSAERPKGSFSTLEIQRTEQGDSAMYLCASSSPSGTGSYEQYFGPGTRLTVT.

This clonotype showed up just a few times. The chain links TRBV5-1 to TRBJ1-5, with D possibly matching TRBD1 (6 bases). Germline CDR1 SGHRS, CDR2 YFSETQ. The CDR3 is 16 residues long. Trimming cost V 0 bases and J 8 bases, with 18 bases left between them. This CDR3 is CASSLGQAPGMEPQHF. The CDR3 nucleotides read TGCGCCAGCAGCTTGGGACAGGCTCCCGGGATGGAGCCCCAGCATTTT.

This clonotype turned up a few times. V is TRBV12-3 or TRBV12-4 and J is TRBJ1-5, with 7 bases matching TRBD1. Trimming took 2 bases from V and 7 from J; bases not matched to a gene: 5. The CDR3 loop spans 14 amino acids. This chain's CDR3 is CASSLQGVGQPQHF. The CDR3 nucleotides are TGTGCCAGCAGTTTACAGGGGGTGGGACAGCCCCAGCATTTT.